This T cell receptor (beta chain) was sequenced in a study of cytomegalovirus exposure and HLA in healthy donors. The CDR3 covers 13 residues. V dropped 2 bases and J dropped 5; count of bases not matched to a gene: 5. Germline CDR1 GTSNPN, CDR2 SVGIG (reference sequence). Of note for this clone: Its antigen is unknown.

The study ran its PCR with 60 Vbeta and 13 Jbeta primers. Sequencing was performed with immunoSEQ multiplex PCR; in TCRdb, only in-frame clones are kept and a portion is missing. The sample contains 120,000 to 150,000 clones, around 85% of which appear only once. Study-level results: The study carried out a later analysis of TCR beta sequences. It associated some 15,000 of them with specific HLA alleles at a false discovery rate of 0.05. Later, an analysis showed that TCR beta chains associated with HLA were more clonally expanded than others that were equally common.

The receptor's source is a woman in her fifties or sixties in good health and CMV-seropositive. The source material was PBMCs. This chain links TRBV30 with TRBJ1-2; TRBD1 aligns across 7 bases. This CDR3 is CAWSPGQDYGYTF. The CDR3 nucleotides are TGTGCCTGGAGTCCTGGACAGGATTATGGCTACACCTTC.